Listed here are 23 T cell receptor beta chains from one sample, sequenced in a study of blood T cell repertoires in COVID-19. Assay used: immunoSEQ multiplex PCR; TCRdb lists only in-frame clones, some missing. The table lists over 200,000 clones, 75% to 90% of them singletons. The sample consisted of PBMCs or T cells enriched from blood (not recorded which). These receptor sequences come from a woman aged 30 to 39 who had been exposed to COVID-19.

The rearrangement uses TRBV11-2 and TRBJ1-1, with D unresolved. The CDR3 has 13 amino acids. Trimming took off 0 bases at V and 2 bases at J, with 4 bases between the two ends. The germline CDR1 and CDR2 sequences are SGHAT and FQNNGV. Here the CDR3 DNA reads TGTGCCAGCAGCTTAGATCATAACACTGAAGCTTTCTTT. Translating gives CASSLDHNTEAFF.

V is TRBV10-2 and J is TRBJ1-2; the match to TRBD1 covers 7 bases. Germline V CDR1 and CDR2: WSHSY, SAAADI. V lost 0 bases and J lost 4; bases outside the gene matches: 11. The CDR3 is made up of 17 amino acids. DNA for the CDR3: TGCGCCAGCAGTGAGTCGGTGCGAGGGGGCGAACTCTATGGCTACACCTTC. This translates into CASSESVRGGELYGYTF.

This chain connects TRBV6-2 or TRBV6-3 to TRBJ2-1; a possible D gene is TRBD2 (5 bases). The CDR3 extends over 16 amino acids. V was trimmed by 2 bases and J by 2 bases, leaving 13 bases between them. CDR1 and CDR2 from the germline V gene are MNHEY and SVGEGT. The CDR3 sequence: CASSYPSGGAYNEQFF. The CDR3 DNA reads as TGTGCCAGCAGTTACCCGAGCGGAGGAGCCTACAATGAGCAGTTCTTC.

The genes are TRBV19 and TRBJ1-1; D not certain. This CDR3 region has 12 residues. The germline CDR1 and CDR2 sequences are LNHDA and SQIVND (reference sequence). V lost 6 bases to trimming and J lost 5 bases, with 10 bases between them. In DNA form, the CDR3 reads TGTGCCAGTAGGGCGGTATGGACTGAAGCTTTCTTT. It yields the protein CASRAVWTEAFF.

To note about this clone: Other nucleotide sequences from this sample produce the same CDR3. The V gene is TRBV2, the J gene TRBJ2-7; 8 positions agree with TRBD2. Germline trimming cut 6 bases from V and 2 bases from J; bases unmatched to any gene: 0. The CDR3 has 12 amino acids. Germline CDR1 is SNHLY and CDR2 is FYNNEI. The CDR3 DNA follows: TGTGCCAGCAGCGGGGGGGCCTACGAGCAGTACTTC. It is translated as CASSGGAYEQYF. Drawing the rest from reference TRBV2 and TRBJ2-7, the complete variable domain is EPEVTQTPSHQVTQMGQEVILRCVPISNHLYFYWYRQILGQKVEFLVSFYNNEISEKSEIFDDQFSVERPDGSNFTLKIRSTKLEDSAMYFCASSGGAYEQYFGPGTRLTVT.

The CDR3 here is CASRLLSQRETQYF. In DNA, the CDR3 is TGTGCCAGCAGACTACTAAGTCAGCGAGAGACCCAGTACTTC. This rearrangement joins TRBV7-2 to TRBJ2-5; D gene ambiguous. The CDR3 loop spans 14 amino acids. Germline CDR1 and CDR2: SGHTA and FQGNSA. V shed 6 bases and J shed 4 bases, with 15 bases lying between them.

This rearrangement joins TRBV10-3 to TRBJ1-2; 7 nucleotides agree with TRBD1. Germline V gene data show CDR1 as ENHRY and CDR2 as SYGVKD. V lost 5 bases to trimming and J lost 4 bases; unmatched junction nucleotides: 4. The CDR3 spans 13 residues. CDR3: CAISRDRGYGYTF. CDR3 nucleotide sequence: TGTGCCATCAGTCGGGACAGAGGCTATGGCTACACCTTC.

This rearrangement joins TRBV30 to TRBJ1-1; TRBD1 matches 7 bases. With V trimmed by 4 bases and J by 1 base, 3 bases remained unmatched. This CDR3 contains 13 residues. The germline V gene encodes CDR1 GTSNPN and CDR2 SVGIG (reference sequence). CDR3 in DNA: TGTGCCTGGATGACAGGGCGGAACACTGAAGCTTTCTTT. This gives the protein CAWMTGRNTEAFF.

The gene calls are TRBV7-3 and TRBJ2-7; perhaps TRBD1 as D (6 bases). V lost 1 base and J 1 base, leaving 11 bases between the germline ends. The CDR3 is made up of 15 amino acids. The V gene's germline CDR1 is SGHTA and CDR2 FQGTGA. The CDR3 here is CASSLMAGESYEQYF. CDR3 in DNA: TGTGCCAGCAGCTTAATGGCAGGGGAGTCCTACGAGCAGTACTTC.

The chain carries TRBV30 and TRBJ2-1; TRBD2 might be the D (6 bases). Germline CDR1 GTSNPN, CDR2 SVGIG (reference sequence). The CDR3 runs to 14 residues. Between the trimmed V and J ends, which lost 0 bases and 3 bases, there was a span of 9 bases. CDR3 in amino acids: CAWSVPGLYNEQFF. CDR3 coding DNA: TGTGCCTGGAGTGTCCCGGGACTCTACAATGAGCAGTTCTTC.

The V and J genes are TRBV5-1 and TRBJ2-7; D is unclear. CDR3 length: 13 amino acids. Germline V gene sequence: CDR1 SGHRS, CDR2 YFSETQ. V lost 1 base, J lost 1 base, and 6 bases lay in between. CDR3 coding DNA: TGCGCCAGCAGCTTGACAGTTTCCTACGAGCAGTACTTC. This encodes CASSLTVSYEQYF.

The gene calls are TRBV11-2 and TRBJ2-3; no clear D gene. The CDR3 extends over 15 amino acids. The V gene's germline CDR1 is SGHAT and CDR2 FQNNGV. With 1 base removed from V and 2 bases from J, the gap between germline ends came to 10 bases. CDR3 region: CASSLVGSDTDTQYF. CDR3 DNA sequence: TGTGCCAGCAGCTTAGTCGGGTCAGACACAGATACGCAGTATTTT.

This sequence joins TRBV27 and TRBJ1-1; maybe TRBD1 (6 bases). Looked up from germline, CDR1 is MNHEY and CDR2 is SMNVEV (reference sequence). The V end was cut by 5 bases, the J end by 0 bases, with 22 bases between. The CDR3 loop spans 18 amino acids. The CDR3 bases are TGTGCCAGCAGTCCCGGGGAGGGGGGGTGGTTTTTGAACACTGAAGCTTTCTTT. Its translation: CASSPGEGGWFLNTEAFF.

The chain links TRBV3-1 (or the pseudogene TRBV3-2) to TRBJ2-7; 13 nucleotides line up with TRBD2. In germline, CDR1 is LGHDT, CDR2 YNNKEL (reference sequence). The CDR3 is made up of 18 amino acids. The V gene end was trimmed by 5 bases and the J gene end by 0 bases; junction bases not matched to a gene: 10. The CDR3 here is CASSATLAGGLSSYEQYF. CDR3 DNA sequence: TGTGCCAGCAGCGCTACACTAGCGGGAGGGCTTAGCTCCTACGAGCAGTACTTC.

By its share, this clone is medium-sized. This sequence joins TRBV6-5 and TRBJ1-2, with D possibly matching TRBD1 (6 bases). Germline CDR1 MNHEY, CDR2 SVGAGI. Trimming removed 5 bases at V and 4 bases at J, with 11 bases between. The CDR3 covers 13 residues. This CDR3 reads CASSPTGTYGYTF. The CDR3 nucleotides are TGTGCCAGCAGTCCGACAGGTACCTATGGCTACACCTTC.

The rearrangement joins TRBV12-5 to TRBJ2-3; D possibly corresponds to TRBD2 (5 bases). The ends were cut back, 2 bases at V and 1 base at J, with 10 bases in the middle. The germline V gene encodes CDR1 LGHNT and CDR2 FRNRAP. This CDR3 spans 15 amino acids. CDR3: CASGLSGVGTDTQYF. The CDR3 coding sequence is TGTGCTAGTGGTTTGAGCGGAGTCGGCACAGATACGCAGTATTTT.

This sequence joins TRBV10-3 and TRBJ1-2; a possible D gene is TRBD1 (6 bases). CDR1 and CDR2 (germline): ENHRY, SYGVKD. The CDR3 is 15 residues long. Trimming stripped 7 bases from V and 4 bases from J, with 19 bases between. The CDR3 nucleotides read TGTGCCATCAACGACGAGGGGGGGGCACTCTATGGCTACACCTTC. This encodes CAINDEGGALYGYTF.

The CDR3 DNA reads TGCGCCAGCAGGCCTACAGGGATCGGTGGCTACACCTTC. This sequence encodes CASRPTGIGGYTF. This chain uses TRBV5-1 with TRBJ1-2, with D tentatively TRBD1 (6 bases). Germline CDR1 is SGHRS and CDR2 is YFSETQ. The CDR3 consists of 13 residues. Trimming took 5 bases from V and 7 from J, leaving 15 bases between them.

This clone was counted a single time. The genes are TRBV11-2 and TRBJ2-3, with TRBD1 as a possible D gene (5 bases). Germline loops: CDR1 SGHAT, CDR2 FQNNGV. The CDR3 totals 18 residues. With 2 bases removed from V and 2 bases from J, the gap between germline ends came to 20 bases. CDR3 bases: TGTGCCAGCAGCTTAATATTGGGGCAGGAAATGGACACAGATACGCAGTATTTT. Translation gives CASSLILGQEMDTDTQYF.

This sequence joins TRBV4-1 and TRBJ1-5; D might be TRBD1 (5 bases). The CDR3 loop spans 14 amino acids. CDR1 is MGHRA, CDR2 YSYEKL, per germline. Trimming stripped 4 bases from V and 6 bases from J, with 13 bases between. CDR3 region: CASSPDSSGQPQHF. Here the CDR3 DNA reads TGCGCCAGCAGCCCCGACAGTTCGGGTCAGCCCCAGCATTTT.

The chain uses TRBV25-1 and TRBJ2-7; 7 bases fit TRBD1. The CDR3 extends over 17 amino acids. Germline CDR1 MGHDK, CDR2 SYGVNS. The V gene end was trimmed by 3 bases and the J gene end by 0 bases; junction bases not matched to a gene: 11. CDR3 DNA: TGTGCCAGCAGTGACCCTTCCGACAGGGATAACTCCTACGAGCAGTACTTC. It codes for CASSDPSDRDNSYEQYF.

This chain uses TRBV6-5 with TRBJ1-3; no clear D. This CDR3 is built from 13 residues. Trimming shortened V by 10 bases and J by 8 bases, and 18 bases separated the two germline ends. Germline-derived CDR1 and CDR2 are MNHEY and SVGAGI. The CDR3 region has the DNA TGTGCCACTCGAAACTTAGTGGCGGACACCATATATTTT. This sequence encodes CATRNLVADTIYF.

The chain has TRBV30 and TRBJ2-3, with 7 bases aligning to TRBD2. V lost 1 base and J lost 5; bases outside the gene matches: 3. Per germline, CDR1 GTSNPN and CDR2 SVGIG (reference sequence). The CDR3 contains 13 residues. This CDR3 is CAWSEGLRDTQYF. The CDR3 region has the DNA TGTGCCTGGAGTGAGGGACTACGAGATACGCAGTATTTT.